The source of this T cell receptor (beta chain) is a study of CD8 T cells in Susac syndrome. Random hexamers were used to reverse transcribe the RNA input (about 0.5 to 1 ug). TCRdb independently ran MiXCR on the immunoSEQ multiplex PCR reads; one entry per CDR3 protein. The sample lists about 49,000 distinct CDR3 sequences, 80% to 95% occurring once. Looked up from germline, CDR1 is SGHRS and CDR2 is YFSETQ. Trimming stripped 1 base from V and 7 bases from J, with 15 bases between. The CDR3 length is 14 residues. Sequencing used CD8+ T cells from PBMCs. This clonotype was obtained from a human donor in good health. The chain employs TRBV5-1 and TRBJ2-7; D is perhaps TRBD2 (6 bases). CDR3 protein: CASSLSAGLREQYF. CDR3 in DNA: TGCGCCAGCAGCTTGTCGGCGGGGTTGCGGGAGCAGTACTTC.